The 21 T cell receptor beta chains reported below all come from one sample, sequenced in a study of Ad26.COV2.S vaccination and SARS-CoV-2 variants. Assay: immunoSEQ multiplex PCR; the TCRdb copy retains only in-frame clones and omits some. This sample carries around 370,000 clones, around 92% of them seen once, and the ten largest clones take 3% to 5%. Sequencing used peripheral blood, obtained after recovery from COVID-19. These receptors all come from a human donor who had recovered from COVID-19.

V usage is TRBV19 and J usage is TRBJ2-5; a possible D gene is TRBD1 (6 bases). The CDR3 is 13 amino acids. Per the germline V gene, CDR1 is LNHDA and CDR2 is SQIVND (reference sequence). Deletions cut 5 bases from V and 9 bases from J, with 16 bases between. The CDR3 DNA sequence: TGTGCCAGTAGTCCGGGACAAGGGCCGGCCCAGTACTTC. Translated, it gives CASSPGQGPAQYF.

The chain links TRBV6-2 or TRBV6-3 to TRBJ1-2; the D gene is possibly TRBD1 (6 bases). Germline lookup yields CDR1 MNHEY and CDR2 SVGEGT. CDR3 length: 13 amino acids. V was trimmed by 5 bases and J by 5 bases, leaving 12 bases between them. CDR3 residues: CASSLATGYGYTF. CDR3 nucleotide sequence: TGTGCCAGCAGTCTTGCGACAGGATATGGCTACACCTTC.

The chain couples TRBV6-6 to TRBJ2-3; no reliable D call. From germline, CDR1 is MNHNY and CDR2 SVGAGI (reference sequence). The CDR3 is 13 amino acids. Trimming took off 8 bases at V and 4 bases at J, with 13 bases between the two ends. The CDR3 region is CASRTQGADTQYF. The CDR3 coding sequence is TGTGCCAGCCGGACCCAAGGTGCAGATACGCAGTATTTT.

This chain uses TRBV7-2 with TRBJ1-2, with a tentative D call TRBD1 (6 bases). Germline V lookup: CDR1 SGHTA, CDR2 FQGNSA. Trimming cost V 2 bases and J 8 bases, with 18 bases left between them. This CDR3 comprises 15 residues. The DNA of the CDR3 is TGTGCCAGCAGCTTAAGACAGGCGGTCTTGTCAGGCTACACCTTC. This codes for CASSLRQAVLSGYTF.

The chain recombines TRBV9 with TRBJ2-1; 11 bases match TRBD2. This CDR3 has 17 residues. In germline, CDR1 is SGDLS, CDR2 YYNGEE. With V trimmed by 3 bases and J by 2 bases, 7 bases remained unmatched. As DNA, the CDR3 is TGTGCCAGCAGCGCCCCTAGTAGCGGGGGGGCCTACAATGAGCAGTTCTTC. This gives the protein CASSAPSSGGAYNEQFF.

The chain uses TRBV27 and TRBJ1-4; 7 nucleotides align to TRBD1. Germline CDR1 MNHEY, CDR2 SMNVEV (reference sequence). The CDR3 length is 18 residues. Trimming at V came to 0 bases and at J to 8 bases, leaving 15 bases not matched to a gene. The DNA for the CDR3 is TGTGCCAGCAGTTTATCCGCGACAGGGCCACACGGATGGGAAAAACTGTTTTTT. Residues: CASSLSATGPHGWEKLFF.

V gene TRBV6-2 or TRBV6-3 combines with J gene TRBJ2-2; TRBD1 matches at 7 bases. Germline-derived CDR1 and CDR2 are MNHEY and SVGEGT. Trimming removed 2 bases from V and 2 bases from J; junction bases left unmatched: 2. There are 15 residues in the CDR3. CDR3 sequence reads: CASSYRDSNTGELFF. The DNA of the CDR3 is TGTGCCAGCAGTTACCGGGACAGTAACACCGGGGAGCTGTTTTTT.

This clone appeared a few times. This rearrangement joins TRBV6-6 to TRBJ1-3; TRBD1 agrees at 7 bases. J gave up 0 bases and V 5 bases, and 10 bases lay outside the gene matches. Germline V CDR1 and CDR2: MNHNY, SVGAGI (reference sequence). The CDR3 has 17 residues. CDR3 sequence (DNA): TGTGCCAGCAGTCTAACAGGGGCCGAGATCTCTGGAAACACCATATATTTT. Translating it yields CASSLTGAEISGNTIYF.

The chain combines TRBV9 with TRBJ1-6, with D maybe TRBD1 (6 bases). This CDR3 contains 19 residues. The germline V gene has CDR1 SGDLS and CDR2 YYNGEE. The V and J ends lost 0 bases and 0 bases respectively, with 16 bases between them. The CDR3 reads CASSVEEGGGSSYNSPLHF. CDR3 DNA sequence: TGTGCCAGCAGCGTAGAGGAAGGGGGGGGAAGCTCCTATAATTCACCCCTCCACTTT.

The chain employs TRBV3-1 (or the pseudogene TRBV3-2) and TRBJ2-2; D possibly corresponds to TRBD2 (5 bases). Germline V CDR1 and CDR2: LGHDT, YNNKEL (reference sequence). V dropped 4 bases and J dropped 6 bases, with 12 bases sitting between them. The CDR3 is 14 residues long. CDR3 loop: CASSRRLASGELFF. Here the CDR3 DNA reads TGTGCCAGCAGCCGGCGGTTAGCGTCCGGGGAGCTGTTTTTT.

The J gene is TRBJ1-3, the V gene TRBV7-2; unclear D gene. Germline values: CDR1 SGHTA, CDR2 FQGNSA. The CDR3 runs 14 residues. V was trimmed by 5 bases and J by 0 bases, leaving 8 bases between them. CDR3 in amino acids: CASSPRNSGNTIYF. As DNA, the CDR3 is TGTGCCAGCAGCCCCAGGAACTCTGGAAACACCATATATTTT.

The gene calls are TRBV18 and TRBJ2-7, with 10 nucleotides matching TRBD1. The J segment lost 2 bases and the V segment lost 3 bases, leaving 10 bases of the junction unmatched. Germline CDR1 and CDR2: KGHSH and LQKENI. This CDR3 has 17 residues. DNA of the CDR3: TGTGCCAGCTCACCCCTTCCGGGACAGGGGAGTACCTACGAGCAGTACTTC. Translated: CASSPLPGQGSTYEQYF. Using reference TRBV18 and TRBJ2-7 for the parts outside the CDR3, the full variable domain is NAGVMQNPRHLVRRRGQEARLRCSPMKGHSHVYWYRQLPEEGLKFMVYLQKENIIDESGMPKERFSAEFPKEGPSILRIQQVVRGDSAAYFCASSPLPGQGSTYEQYFGPGTRLTVT.

The chain links TRBV16 to TRBJ2-1, with 12 bases aligning to TRBD1. The CDR3 runs to 14 residues. J was trimmed by 7 bases and V by 6 bases; bases with no gene match: 4. The V gene's germline CDR1 is KGHSY and CDR2 FQNENV. CDR3 in amino acids: CASRQGQGANEQFF. CDR3 in DNA: TGTGCCAGCAGACAGGGACAGGGGGCAAATGAGCAGTTCTTC.

The chain joins TRBV4-3 to TRBJ1-1; tentatively, D is TRBD1 (5 bases). The germline CDR1 and CDR2 sequences are LGHNA and YSLEER. The CDR3 sequence is 16 residues long. V was trimmed by 0 bases and J by 6 bases, leaving 17 bases between them. The CDR3 reads CASSQEGEVGGAEAFF. In DNA, the CDR3 is TGCGCCAGCAGCCAAGAAGGGGAGGTTGGGGGTGCTGAAGCTTTCTTT.

As DNA, the CDR3 is TGTGCCAGTAGTACGACGCAGGGTCTTGGAGAGCAGTTCTTC. Translated: CASSTTQGLGEQFF. The chain has TRBV19 and TRBJ2-1; D perhaps matches TRBD1 (5 bases). CDR3 length: 14 amino acids. Between the trimmed V and J ends, which lost 4 bases and 10 bases, there was a span of 17 bases. Per the germline V gene, CDR1 is LNHDA and CDR2 is SQIVND (reference sequence).

About this clone: The identical CDR3 is also encoded by other nucleotide sequences in the sample. The chain recombines TRBV7-8 with TRBJ1-2; TRBD1 matches 8 bases. The CDR3 length is 14 residues. CDR1 SGHVS and CDR2 FQNEAQ come from the germline V gene. Losses at the gene ends were 5 bases for V and 3 bases for J; bases not matched to a gene: 5. The CDR3 DNA is TGTGCCAGCAGCAGCGGACAGGGCTACTATGGCTACACCTTC. Translation gives CASSSGQGYYGYTF.

This chain joins TRBV11-2 and TRBJ1-4; D unresolved. The CDR3 covers 13 residues. V dropped 5 bases and J dropped 8 bases, with 12 bases sitting between them. CDR1 and CDR2 from the germline V gene are SGHAT and FQNNGV. The CDR3 DNA reads as TGTGCCAGCAGCGTCCGGGGTATGGAAAAACTGTTTTTT. Encoded protein: CASSVRGMEKLFF.

The chain is built from TRBV4-1 and TRBJ2-7, with TRBD1 as a possible D gene (6 bases). V was shortened by 0 bases and J by 2 bases, with 11 bases between the two germline ends. The CDR3 covers 15 residues. The germline V gene encodes CDR1 MGHRA and CDR2 YSYEKL. The CDR3 region has the DNA TGCGCCAGCAGCCAAGATGGGGGCCGAACCTACGAGCAGTACTTC. Its translation is CASSQDGGRTYEQYF.

The chain has TRBV9 and TRBJ1-5, with 7 bases aligning to TRBD1. CDR1 and CDR2 (germline): SGDLS, YYNGEE. J was trimmed by 2 bases and V by 3 bases; bases with no gene match: 2. The CDR3 has 14 amino acids. The CDR3 DNA reads as TGTGCCAGCAGCGGACAGGGCCGCAATCAGCCCCAGCATTTT. It yields the protein CASSGQGRNQPQHF.

The V and J genes are TRBV7-6 and TRBJ1-4; perhaps TRBD1 as D (5 bases). V was pared by 5 bases and J by 8 bases, with 18 bases between. The CDR3 covers 15 residues. Germline V gene data show CDR1 as SGHVS and CDR2 as FNYEAQ. In DNA, the CDR3 is TGTGCCAGCAGCGCAACTTTCAGGGAAGCCGAAAAACTGTTTTTT. Protein: CASSATFREAEKLFF.

The chain recombines TRBV10-2 with TRBJ1-1; no definite D call. This CDR3 has 13 amino acids. CDR1 WSHSY and CDR2 SAAADI come from the germline V gene. Trimming cost V 7 bases and J 1 base, with 10 bases left between them. The DNA for the CDR3 is TGCGCCAGCAACCGGAAGGGGAACACTGAAGCTTTCTTT. It yields the protein CASNRKGNTEAFF.